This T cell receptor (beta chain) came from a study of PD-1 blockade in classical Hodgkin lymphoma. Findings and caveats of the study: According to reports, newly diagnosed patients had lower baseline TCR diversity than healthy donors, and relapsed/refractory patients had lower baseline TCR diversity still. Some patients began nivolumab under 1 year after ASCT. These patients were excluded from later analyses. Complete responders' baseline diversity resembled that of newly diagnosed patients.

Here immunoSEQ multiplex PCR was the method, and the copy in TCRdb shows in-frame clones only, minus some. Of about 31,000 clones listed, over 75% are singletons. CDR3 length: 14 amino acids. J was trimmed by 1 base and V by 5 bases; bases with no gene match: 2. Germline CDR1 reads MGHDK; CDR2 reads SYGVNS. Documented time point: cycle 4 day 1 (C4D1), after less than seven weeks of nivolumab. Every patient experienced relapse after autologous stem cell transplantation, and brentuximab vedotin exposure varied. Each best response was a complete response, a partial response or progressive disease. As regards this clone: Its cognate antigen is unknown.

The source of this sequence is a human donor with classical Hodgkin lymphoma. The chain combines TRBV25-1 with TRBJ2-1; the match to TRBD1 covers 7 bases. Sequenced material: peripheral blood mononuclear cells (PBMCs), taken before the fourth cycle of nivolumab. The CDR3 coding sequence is TGTGCCAGCAGTCGACAGGGATCCTACAATGAGCAGTTCTTC. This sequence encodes CASSRQGSYNEQFF.